This TCR beta chain appears in the sequencing data of a study of long-term antiretroviral therapy in people with HIV. Trimming removed 6 bases from V and 2 bases from J; junction bases left unmatched: 9. The germline V gene has CDR1 SGHNT and CDR2 YYREEE (reference sequence). There are 16 residues in the CDR3. Findings and limits, study-wide: Dominance of pre-ART expanded clones persisted, fluctuating and often declining after ART. Versus controls, repertoires in people with HIV had narrower CDR3 length ranges.

For this clone: Its antigen remains unidentified.

Researchers report immunoSEQ v3.0 was run at survey level. Sequencing used immunoSEQ multiplex PCR; TCRdb keeps in-frame clones, though not all of them. The repertoire has around 30,000 clones, about three quarters of them found once; the top ten carry roughly 9.3%. The TCR was taken from a man aged 18 to 30 with HIV. The rearrangement links TRBV5-4 to TRBJ2-5; 11 bases line up with TRBD1. The specimen was unsorted PBMCs, collected 1.5 years before starting antiretroviral therapy. CDR3 amino acids: CASNYGQGAFQETQYF. In nucleotides, the CDR3 is TGTGCCAGCAACTATGGACAGGGGGCCTTTCAAGAGACCCAGTACTTC. Filled out from reference TRBV5-4 and TRBJ2-5, the complete variable domain reads ETGVTQSPTHLIKTRGQQVTLRCSSQSGHNTVSWYQQALGQGPQFIFQYYREEENGRGNFPPRFSGLQFPNYSSELNVNALELDDSALYLCASNYGQGAFQETQYFGPGTRLLVL.